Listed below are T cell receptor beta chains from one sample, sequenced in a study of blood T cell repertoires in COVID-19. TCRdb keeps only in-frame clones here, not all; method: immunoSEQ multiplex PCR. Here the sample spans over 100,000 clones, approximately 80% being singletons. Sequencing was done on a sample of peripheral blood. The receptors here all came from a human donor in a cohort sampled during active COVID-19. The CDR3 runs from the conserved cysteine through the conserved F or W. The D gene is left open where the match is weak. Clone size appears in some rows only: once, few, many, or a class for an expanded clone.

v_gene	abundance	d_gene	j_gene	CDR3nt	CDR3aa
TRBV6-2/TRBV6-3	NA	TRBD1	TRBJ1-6	TGTGCCAGCAGTCGACAGGGTAGAAATTCACCCCTCCACTTT	CASSRQGRNSPLHF
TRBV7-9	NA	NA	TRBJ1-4	TGTGCCAGCAGCCAACCTGCGGGAGATACAACTAATGAAAAACTGTTTTTT	CASSQPAGDTTNEKLFF
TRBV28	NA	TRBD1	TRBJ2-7	TGTGCCAGCAGTCCGACAAAGCAGGGGGCCTACGAGCAGTACTTC	CASSPTKQGAYEQYF
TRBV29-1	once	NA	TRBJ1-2	TGCAGCGCGACTGGGGCGGAGCCGGGCTACACCTTC	CSATGAEPGYTF
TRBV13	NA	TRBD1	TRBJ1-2	TGTGCCAGCAGCTTCTTAGGACAGGCCTTCTATGGCTACACCTTC	CASSFLGQAFYGYTF
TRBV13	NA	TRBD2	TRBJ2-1	TGTGCCAGCAGGGGGGGACTAGCGGTTAATGAGCAGTTCTTC	CASRGGLAVNEQFF
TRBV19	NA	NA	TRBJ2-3	TGTGCCAGTAGTCTCGGTTTGGGCCTTGCCCCAGATACGCAGTATTTT	CASSLGLGLAPDTQYF
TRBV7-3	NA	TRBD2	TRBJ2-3	TGTGCCAGCAGCCAAGCCAGGACTAGCGGTCCCACAGATACGCAGTATTTT	CASSQARTSGPTDTQYF
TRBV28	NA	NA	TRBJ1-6	TGTGCCAGCAGTCCACAGGGAACGGGGAATTCACCCCTCCACTTT	CASSPQGTGNSPLHF
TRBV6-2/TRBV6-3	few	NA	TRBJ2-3	TGTGCCAGCAGTTTCGGGGGGCTGGCAGATACGCAGTATTTT	CASSFGGLADTQYF
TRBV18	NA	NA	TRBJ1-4	TGTGCCAGCTCACCCGGGGATATCCTAAGTGAAAAACTGTTTTTT	CASSPGDILSEKLFF
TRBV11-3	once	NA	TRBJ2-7	TGTGCCAGCAGCTTGGGGCGGGACGGAACCTACGAGCAGTACTTC	CASSLGRDGTYEQYF
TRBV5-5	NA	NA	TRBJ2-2	TGTGCCAGCATCGGGGCCCGGGAGCTTAACACCGGGGAGCTGTTTTTT	CASIGARELNTGELFF
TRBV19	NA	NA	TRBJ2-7	TGTGCCAGTAGTCCTCAGACAGGCAGCTCCTACGAGCAGTACTTC	CASSPQTGSSYEQYF
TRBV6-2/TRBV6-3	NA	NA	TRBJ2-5	TGTGCCAGCAGTTACCTTCAGGGGCGAGGAGAGACCCAGTACTTC	CASSYLQGRGETQYF